Below, 18 T cell receptor beta chains from the same sample are listed, as sequenced in a study of T cells in localized non-small cell lung cancer. Only in-frame clones appear in the TCRdb table, and some are missing; sequencing was by immunoSEQ multiplex PCR. This table has about 21,000 clones, around nine tenths appearing once. The source material was peripheral blood, sampled before any cancer treatment. The receptor set was obtained from a male donor at least 60 years old with stage I squamous cell lung carcinoma.

The rearrangement joins TRBV27 to TRBJ1-1, with D unclear. Trimming stripped 1 base from V and 3 bases from J, with 12 bases between. The CDR3 is 15 amino acids. Germline values: CDR1 MNHEY, CDR2 SMNVEV (reference sequence). The CDR3 DNA reads TGTGCCAGCAGTTTATTGGGGAGTCTAGACACTGAAGCTTTCTTT. It specifies CASSLLGSLDTEAFF.

The V call is TRBV28, the J call TRBJ2-3; 10 bases align to TRBD1. The germline V gene has CDR1 MDHEN and CDR2 SYDVKM. V was clipped by 7 bases and J by 4 bases; unmatched bases: 8. This CDR3 spans 15 amino acids. The CDR3 spells CASNGGQGIPDTQYF. CDR3 DNA sequence: TGTGCCAGCAATGGGGGACAGGGGATTCCAGATACGCAGTATTTT.

This clone appeared a few times. The CDR3: CASSLARGQGSNQPQHF. CDR3 nucleotides: TGTGCCAGCAGCTTAGCCCGGGGCCAGGGGAGCAATCAGCCCCAGCATTTT. The chain is built from TRBV7-2 and TRBJ1-5; TRBD1 might be the D (6 bases). This CDR3 has 17 amino acids. In germline, CDR1 is SGHTA, CDR2 FQGNSA. Trimming shortened V by 0 bases and J by 1 base, and 13 bases separated the two germline ends. The full variable domain, with the rest looked up from reference TRBV7-2 and TRBJ1-5, is GAGVSQSPSNKVTEKGKDVELRCDPISGHTALYWYRQSLGQGLEFLIYFQGNSAPDKSGLPSDRFSAERTGGSVSTLTIQRTQQEDSAVYLCASSLARGQGSNQPQHFGDGTRLSIL.

CDR3 nucleotides: TGTGCCAGCTCACCCTTACAGGCTGGCACAGATACGCAGTATTTT. It codes for CASSPLQAGTDTQYF. The chain uses TRBV18 and TRBJ2-3; D is perhaps TRBD1 (5 bases). The CDR3 length is 15 residues. V gave up 3 bases and J gave up 1 base, with 11 bases separating them. The V gene's germline CDR1 is KGHSH and CDR2 LQKENI. Looking up the rest from reference TRBV18 and TRBJ2-3 gives the full variable domain: NAGVMQNPRHLVRRRGQEARLRCSPMKGHSHVYWYRQLPEEGLKFMVYLQKENIIDESGMPKERFSAEFPKEGPSILRIQQVVRGDSAAYFCASSPLQAGTDTQYFGPGTRLTVL.

V gene TRBV7-6 combines with J gene TRBJ2-1; 9 bases map to TRBD2. This CDR3 region has 17 residues. In germline, CDR1 is SGHVS, CDR2 FNYEAQ. V dropped 0 bases and J dropped 12; count of bases not matched to a gene: 15. Written as DNA, the CDR3 is TGTGCCAGCAGCTTAGCCCTCTGGCGGGGGGGCAGAGACGGGCAGTTCTTC. This sequence encodes CASSLALWRGGRDGQFF.

The V and J genes are TRBV7-3 and TRBJ2-2; 9 nucleotides agree with TRBD1. V lost 4 bases and J lost 6; bases outside the gene matches: 9. The CDR3 loop spans 16 amino acids. Looked up from germline, CDR1 is SGHTA and CDR2 is FQGTGA. The CDR3 DNA sequence: TGTGCCAGCAGCTCAAACCGGGACAGGGTTCCCGGGGAGCTGTTTTTT. This gives the protein CASSSNRDRVPGELFF.

The rearrangement joins TRBV9 to TRBJ1-2; no clear D. V was cut by 2 bases and J by 2 bases, with 4 bases left in between. The CDR3 spans 12 residues. CDR1 and CDR2 (germline): SGDLS, YYNGEE. The CDR3, as DNA: TGTGCCAGCAGCGTCAAGAACTATGGCTACACCTTC. It translates to CASSVKNYGYTF.

There are a few counts of this clone. This rearrangement joins TRBV7-3 to TRBJ2-2; possibly TRBD1 for D (5 bases). V shed 5 bases and J shed 1 base, with 14 bases lying between them. CDR1 SGHTA and CDR2 FQGTGA come from the germline V gene. The CDR3 is 16 residues long. CDR3 nucleotides: TGTGCCAGCAGCCTTCAGGGAATCAAGAACACCGGGGAGCTGTTTTTT. Translated, it gives CASSLQGIKNTGELFF.

The V call is TRBV7-9, the J call TRBJ1-1; 8 nucleotides agree with TRBD1. J lost 8 bases, V lost 5 bases, and 7 bases had no gene match. Germline CDR1 and CDR2: SEHNR and FQNEAQ (reference sequence). CDR3 length equals 13 residues. DNA of the CDR3: TGTGCCAGCAGCCCCAGCGGGACAGGCGAAGCTTTCTTT. This encodes CASSPSGTGEAFF.

V and J are TRBV5-4 and TRBJ1-6, with D uncertain. The V gene's germline CDR1 is SGHNT and CDR2 YYREEE (reference sequence). V was trimmed by 0 bases and J by 0 bases, leaving 13 bases between them. The CDR3 is 18 amino acids. The CDR3 bases are TGTGCCAGCAGCTTGGAAGGTTCCCCGGGCTCCTATAATTCACCCCTCCACTTT. Amino acids: CASSLEGSPGSYNSPLHF.

With regard to this clone: One end of the junction is discordant with germline, which a read error may explain. V usage is TRBV25-1 and J usage is TRBJ2-4; perhaps TRBD1 as D (6 bases). The germline CDR1 and CDR2 sequences are MGHDK and SYGVNS. The CDR3 is made up of 16 amino acids. The CDR3 DNA reads as TGTGCCAGCGGTGAACAGGGTCCTCGGGCCAAAAACATTCAGTACTTC. Translating gives CASGEQGPRAKNIQYF.

In regard to this clone: A read error may produce the germline difference seen at one junction end. This chain joins TRBV5-1 and TRBJ2-1; no firm D call. The germline CDR1 and CDR2 sequences are SGHRS and YFSETQ. The CDR3 consists of 12 residues. Here the CDR3 reads CASSSTKDLLLF. The CDR3 DNA sequence: TGCGCCAGCAGCTCCACTAAAGACCTGCTACTCTTC.

This chain uses TRBV10-3 with TRBJ1-5; TRBD1 aligns across 8 bases. The germline V gene encodes CDR1 ENHRY and CDR2 SYGVKD. CDR3 size: 13 residues. V shed 8 bases and J 10 bases; nucleotides not matched to a gene: 10. CDR3 DNA: TGTGCCATCGCCCAATGGACAGGGTCACCCCAGCATTTT. It encodes CAIAQWTGSPQHF.

This rearrangement joins TRBV9 to TRBJ2-3; no reliable D call. Trimming stripped 0 bases from V and 6 bases from J, with 11 bases between. From germline, CDR1 is SGDLS and CDR2 YYNGEE. CDR3 length equals 14 residues. This CDR3 is CASSVEGFLDTQYF. The CDR3, as DNA: TGTGCCAGCAGCGTAGAGGGCTTTTTGGATACGCAGTATTTT.

The chain has TRBV19 and TRBJ2-2; 7 bases match TRBD2. J gave up 1 base and V 3 bases, and 5 bases lay outside the gene matches. Germline V gene sequence: CDR1 LNHDA, CDR2 SQIVND (reference sequence). The CDR3 runs 16 residues. CDR3 DNA: TGTGCCAGTAGTATTGCGGGGGTCCTGAACACCGGGGAGCTGTTTTTT. Its protein is CASSIAGVLNTGELFF.

CDR3 sequence (DNA): TGTGCCAGCAGCGGGACAGCGGTAACCCAGTACTTC. Translated: CASSGTAVTQYF. The rearrangement links TRBV6-1 to TRBJ2-5; 7 nucleotides align to TRBD1. The CDR3 totals 12 residues. Germline CDR1 MNHNS, CDR2 SASEGT. J was trimmed by 8 bases and V by 6 bases; bases with no gene match: 6.

The V call is TRBV30, the J call TRBJ2-7; D is unresolved. The CDR3 length is 13 residues. Germline lookup yields CDR1 GTSNPN and CDR2 SVGIG (reference sequence). V lost 3 bases and J lost 2, with 11 bases in between. The DNA for the CDR3 is TGTGCCTGGAGGGGATGGTCTACCTACGAGCAGTACTTC. Translated: CAWRGWSTYEQYF.

The chain has TRBV5-1 and TRBJ1-1; D not resolved. Trimming removed 0 bases at V and 0 bases at J, with 9 bases between. This CDR3 comprises 15 residues. The V gene's germline CDR1 is SGHRS and CDR2 YFSETQ. CDR3 sequence (DNA): TGCGCCAGCAGCTTGGGGGCGCTAATGAACACTGAAGCTTTCTTT. This sequence encodes CASSLGALMNTEAFF.